This T cell receptor (beta chain) is from a study of tumor-infiltrating lymphocytes in localized non-small cell lung cancer. Study-level background: Patients included smokers and never-smokers with various histologies, some sampled after neoadjuvant chemotherapy. From each patient, both tumor and uninvolved lung, non-adjacent to tumor, were sampled. Study-level findings and limits: Tumors had more T cell infiltration than uninvolved lung, per TCRbeta sequencing and CD3 counts. No T-cell fraction difference was seen between IM1 and IM2 tumors.

In this sample, this clone turned up a few times. Its antigen is still unknown. The CDR3 is 15 amino acids. Trimming stripped 2 bases from V and 5 bases from J, with 15 bases between. Germline V gene sequence: CDR1 SEHNR, CDR2 FQNEAQ (reference sequence). This table comes from immunoSEQ multiplex PCR, and its TCRdb copy is limited to in-frame clones, with some not included. Of over 15,000 clones listed, about 45% are singletons. The chain links TRBV7-9 to TRBJ2-5; no reliable D call. This receptor was obtained from a human donor with non-small cell lung cancer. Sequenced input: lung tumor tissue. CDR3 in amino acids: CASSLMAAIGETQYF. CDR3 nucleotides: TGTGCCAGCAGCTTAATGGCCGCAATTGGGGAGACCCAGTACTTC.